This T cell receptor beta chain was captured by sequencing in a study of T cell changes during pregnancy in multiple sclerosis. Sequencing was performed with immunoSEQ multiplex PCR; in TCRdb, only in-frame clones are kept and a portion is missing. This table has 50,000 to 65,000 clones, about 96% appearing once. The germline V and J ends were trimmed by 6 bases and 2 bases, with 8 bases remaining between them. Germline V gene sequence: CDR1 MNHEY, CDR2 SMNVEV (reference sequence). The CDR3 has 12 amino acids. The chain carries TRBV27 and TRBJ2-7, with D possibly TRBD1 on 6 matching bases. The clonotype was recovered from a female donor with multiple sclerosis, enrolled in a pregnancy study. This specimen was CD8+ T cells from peripheral blood mononuclear cells, taken after pregnancy. The chain's CDR3 is CASSQGPYEQYF. In nucleotides, the CDR3 is TGTGCCAGCAGCCAGGGGCCCTACGAGCAGTACTTC.